These 6 T cell receptor beta chains share one sample of origin, sequenced in a study of cytomegalovirus exposure and HLA in healthy donors. Both 60 Vbeta primers and 13 Jbeta primers went into the PCR. TCRdb keeps only in-frame clones here, not all; method: immunoSEQ multiplex PCR. This table has about 130,000 clones, around 80% appearing once. The sequenced sample consisted of PBMCs. The origin of the receptors is a man under 40 in good health and CMV-seronegative.

V is TRBV11-2 and J is TRBJ1-2; TRBD1 aligns across 9 bases. The V gene end was trimmed by 2 bases and the J gene end by 2 bases; junction bases not matched to a gene: 3. Germline CDR1 SGHAT, CDR2 FQNNGV. CDR3 size: 15 residues. The CDR3 sequence is CASSLFGTGNYGYTF. Written as DNA, the CDR3 is TGTGCCAGCAGCTTATTCGGGACAGGGAACTATGGCTACACCTTC.

About this clone itself: Within the sample, other DNA sequences also encode this same CDR3. V is TRBV5-1 and J is TRBJ1-3, with TRBD1 as a possible D gene (5 bases). CDR3 length: 14 amino acids. Per the germline V gene, CDR1 is SGHRS and CDR2 is YFSETQ. Trimming left V 2 bases short and J 4 bases short, with 10 bases between. The CDR3 nucleotides read TGCGCCAGCAGCTTAACGGGGGAAGGAAACACCATATATTTT. Translating gives CASSLTGEGNTIYF.

The genes are TRBV7-9 and TRBJ2-4, with TRBD1 as a possible D gene (5 bases). The CDR3 is made up of 11 amino acids. CDR1 is SEHNR and CDR2 is FQNEAQ in the germline V gene (reference sequence). V lost 5 bases, J lost 11 bases, and 10 bases lay in between. The CDR3 DNA sequence: TGTGCCAGCAGCATGGACAAGGTTCAGTACTTC. It is translated as CASSMDKVQYF.

A word on this clone: This same CDR3 is encoded by further DNA sequences in the sample. The CDR3 loop reads CASSEVEVKRGNQPQHF. The CDR3 DNA reads as TGCGCCAGCAGTGAGGTAGAAGTGAAGCGAGGCAATCAGCCCCAGCATTTT. The V call is TRBV10-1, the J call TRBJ1-5; D is unresolved. The V gene's germline CDR1 is WNHNN and CDR2 SYGVQD (reference sequence). The CDR3 sequence is 17 residues long. V was clipped by 2 bases and J by 2 bases, with 16 bases between them.

The rearrangement links TRBV25-1 to TRBJ2-1; 11 nucleotides align to TRBD2. The V gene's germline CDR1 is MGHDK and CDR2 SYGVNS. Trimming at V came to 6 bases and at J to 7 bases, leaving 5 bases not matched to a gene. This CDR3 has 14 residues. CDR3 in DNA: TGTGCCAGCAGGAGGACTAGCGGGCAGAATGAGCAGTTCTTC. Amino acids: CASRRTSGQNEQFF.

The chain uses TRBV5-4 and TRBJ2-7, with D possibly TRBD1 on 6 matching bases. Germline V lookup: CDR1 SGHNT, CDR2 YYREEE (reference sequence). V lost 4 bases and J 0 bases, leaving 17 bases between the germline ends. CDR3 length: 16 amino acids. CDR3 nucleotides: TGTGCCAGCAGCAGGCGAGGGGGTGGTCACTCCTACGAGCAGTACTTC. Translation gives CASSRRGGGHSYEQYF.